This TCR beta chain was sequenced for a study of T cell changes during pregnancy in multiple sclerosis. The CDR3 loop spans 15 amino acids. Germline CDR1 SQVTM, CDR2 ANQGSEA. J gave up 0 bases and V 6 bases, and 9 bases lay outside the gene matches. The protocol was immunoSEQ multiplex PCR, while the TCRdb copy is restricted to in-frame clones and leaves out a portion. The sample carries tens of thousands of clones, approximately 90% recorded once. Sample: peripheral blood, taken in the third trimester of pregnancy. The sequence derives from a female donor with multiple sclerosis, enrolled in a pregnancy study. The chain joins TRBV29-1 to TRBJ2-3; 7 bases line up with TRBD2. The CDR3 is CSVRTSRTSTDTQYF. CDR3 nucleotides: TGCAGCGTGAGGACTAGTAGGACTAGCACAGATACGCAGTATTTT.